This TCR beta chain was retrieved from a study of cytomegalovirus exposure and HLA in healthy donors. General study points: A later analysis linked roughly 17,000 TCR beta sequences to HLA alleles at 0.05 false discovery rate. Sequencing likely caused a cluster of highly shared sequence variants. In terms of immune exposure information, only CMV serostatus was available.

Trimming stripped 4 bases from V and 8 bases from J, with 18 bases between. Germline V CDR1 and CDR2: WNHNN, SYGVQD (reference sequence). CDR3 length: 15 residues. Remarks on this clone: Its specificity is unknown.

Vbeta (60) and Jbeta (13) primers were used in the PCR. The method was immunoSEQ multiplex PCR; TCRdb's version includes in-frame clones alone and lacks a portion of them. Altogether under 200,000 clones are present, 9.5% to 15% being singletons, with the ten largest covering approximately 7.8%. This rearrangement joins TRBV10-1 to TRBJ2-1, with a weak D call TRBD2 (6 bases). The receptor comes from a man aged 45-65 years in good health and CMV-seropositive. Sequenced input: PBMCs. The CDR3 loop reads CASSAPAGSSDEQFF. CDR3 nucleotides: TGCGCCAGCAGTGCCCCCGCTGGGTCTAGCGATGAGCAGTTCTTC.